These 17 T cell receptor beta chains share one sample of origin, sequenced in a study of radiation and T cells in renal cell carcinoma. Repertoires were generated with immunoSEQ multiplex PCR, while TCRdb's copy carries only in-frame clones and drops some. This sample carries fewer than 55,000 clones, 80% of them seen once, and the ten largest clones take about 30%. Time point here: blood 2 weeks post-SBRT. The treatment denotes: 15 Gy SBRT to primary tumor, nephrectomy 4 weeks later. Sequenced material: blood, taken from a patient whose treatment included radiotherapy and nephrectomy. These receptor sequences come from a woman in her 70s with renal cell carcinoma.

This clone was observed a handful of times. The V and J genes are TRBV7-8 and TRBJ2-7; D unresolved. Trimming left V 2 bases short and J 5 bases short, with 16 bases between. The CDR3 length is 15 residues. Germline assignment: CDR1 SGHVS and CDR2 FQNEAQ. The CDR3 coding sequence is TGTGCCAGCAGCTTAACTTTCGGCAGGCTCGACGAGCAGTACTTC. It is translated as CASSLTFGRLDEQYF.

This clone came up once. This rearrangement joins TRBV12-2 to TRBJ2-1; TRBD2 reflects the table's D call only, with no check against the DNA. TRBV12-2 is termed a pseudogene. The CDR3 runs to 17 residues. The CDR3 loop reads CASRLFPDQNLSGEQFF. For the CDR3, the DNA is TGTGCAAGTCGCTTATTCCCTGATCAGAACCTAAGCGGTGAGCAGTTCTTC.

This chain uses TRBV2 with TRBJ2-6; TRBD2 might be the D (5 bases). Germline CDR1 and CDR2: SNHLY and FYNNEI. The CDR3 has 14 amino acids. The ends were cut back, 5 bases at V and 8 bases at J, with 13 bases in the middle. The CDR3 nucleotides are TGTGCCAGCAGTCCTGGACTGGTGCCCAACGTCCTGACTTTC. Its translation is CASSPGLVPNVLTF. The full variable domain, in which reference TRBV2 and TRBJ2-6 provide the parts outside the CDR3, is EPEVTQTPSHQVTQMGQEVILRCVPISNHLYFYWYRQILGQKVEFLVSFYNNEISEKSEIFDDQFSVERPDGSNFTLKIRSTKLEDSAMYFCASSPGLVPNVLTFGAGSRLTVL.

The CDR3 protein is CASSVDRNSPLHF. In DNA, the CDR3 is TGTGCCAGCAGCGTGGACAGAAATTCACCCCTCCACTTT. This rearrangement joins TRBV7-7 to TRBJ1-6; tentative D call: TRBD1 (6 bases). The length of the CDR3 is 13 residues. Trimming took off 5 bases at V and 7 bases at J, with 9 bases between the two ends. Looked up from germline, CDR1 is SSHAT and CDR2 is FNYEAQ (reference sequence).

This clone was counted once. V usage is TRBV10-2 and J usage is TRBJ2-1; tentatively, D is TRBD2 (6 bases). In germline, CDR1 is WSHSY, CDR2 SAAADI. This CDR3 contains 15 residues. Between the trimmed V and J ends, which lost 8 bases and 9 bases, there was a span of 23 bases. The CDR3 nucleotides are TGCGCCAGCTGGTGGGAGATAGCGGCTCAGGGTGAGCAGTTCTTC. It encodes CASWWEIAAQGEQFF.

Of note for this clone: With a far larger clone one base away, a read error is the likely cause. The rearrangement uses TRBV7-9 and TRBJ2-7; TRBD1 matches at 8 bases. Looked up from germline, CDR1 is SEHNR and CDR2 is FQNEAQ (reference sequence). The CDR3 consists of 13 residues. CDR3 DNA sequence: TGTGCCAGCAGCTCCGGACAGGGCTACGAGCGGTACTTC. Translated, it gives CASSSGQGYERYF.

This chain connects TRBV7-9 to TRBJ2-2, with D perhaps matching TRBD1 (6 bases). The CDR3 totals 15 residues. CDR1 and CDR2 (germline): SEHNR, FQNEAQ (reference sequence). V lost 5 bases and J 4 bases, leaving 14 bases between the germline ends. This chain's CDR3 is CASSNRDTRTGELFF. The CDR3 DNA is TGTGCCAGCAGCAACCGGGACACGCGCACCGGGGAGCTGTTTTTT.

This rearrangement joins TRBV7-8 to TRBJ1-4; D not certain. Germline V lookup: CDR1 SGHVS, CDR2 FQNEAQ. V was pared by 5 bases and J by 5 bases, with 12 bases between. CDR3 length equals 14 residues. CDR3 protein: CASSEISGNEKLFF. The DNA of the CDR3 is TGTGCCAGCAGCGAGATTTCGGGAAATGAAAAACTGTTTTTT.

The CDR3 bases are TGCGCCAGCAGCTTAGGACCCCTGGGGGAAACTGAAGCTTTCTTT. This translates into CASSLGPLGETEAFF. The gene calls are TRBV5-1 and TRBJ1-1, with a possible D match to TRBD1 (5 bases). The V and J ends lost 2 bases and 5 bases respectively, with 16 bases between them. The germline V gene encodes CDR1 SGHRS and CDR2 YFSETQ. CDR3 length: 15 residues.

The rearrangement joins TRBV11-2 to TRBJ2-7, with D possibly matching TRBD2 (5 bases). The CDR3 contains 14 residues. Germline V gives CDR1 SGHAT, CDR2 FQNNGV. V lost 8 bases, J lost 0 bases, and 14 bases lay in between. CDR3 sequence: CASGLTFSSYEQYF. The CDR3 region has the DNA TGTGCCAGCGGACTCACTTTCAGCTCCTACGAGCAGTACTTC.

This chain uses TRBV6-9 with TRBJ1-5, with D unclear. Trimming removed 6 bases at V and 4 bases at J, with 16 bases between. This CDR3 has 15 amino acids. CDR1 MNHGY and CDR2 SVAAGI come from the germline V gene. The CDR3 sequence is CASRPSLVRNQPQHF. The DNA of the CDR3 is TGTGCCAGCAGACCCTCGTTGGTTCGGAATCAGCCCCAGCATTTT.

This rearrangement joins TRBV30 to TRBJ1-2; 9 bases agree with TRBD1. V lost 3 bases to trimming and J lost 4 bases; unmatched junction nucleotides: 9. Germline V lookup: CDR1 GTSNPN, CDR2 SVGIG (reference sequence). The CDR3 loop spans 15 amino acids. The CDR3 sequence: CAWSGGTGKLYGYTF. As DNA, the CDR3 is TGTGCCTGGAGCGGCGGGACAGGGAAACTCTATGGCTACACCTTC. The variable domain in full, completed from reference TRBV30 and TRBJ1-2, reads SQTIHQWPATLVQPVGSPLSLECTVEGTSNPNLYWYRQAAGRGLQLLFYSVGIGQISSEVPQNLSASRPQDRQFILSSKKLLLSDSGFYLCAWSGGTGKLYGYTFGSGTRLTVV.

This clone occurred a few times. The chain has TRBV5-1 and TRBJ1-4; 8 nucleotides match TRBD1. V was pared by 5 bases and J by 5 bases, with 8 bases of the junction left unmatched. The CDR3 is 15 amino acids. The germline CDR1 and CDR2 sequences are SGHRS and YFSETQ. CDR3 bases: TGCGCCAGCAGGGAGGGACAGGCTCCAAATGAAAAACTGTTTTTT. Translation gives CASREGQAPNEKLFF.

This chain links TRBV4-3 with TRBJ2-1, with 7 bases identical to TRBD2. This CDR3 region has 15 residues. Losses at the gene ends were 2 bases for V and 6 bases for J; bases not matched to a gene: 7. CDR1 and CDR2 (germline): LGHNA, YSLEER. Here the CDR3 DNA reads TGCGCCAGCAGCCAACCCTCGGGGGGACTCAATGAGCAGTTCTTC. Its protein is CASSQPSGGLNEQFF.

This chain connects TRBV14 to TRBJ2-5; D remains unclear. V lost 3 bases and J 5 bases, leaving 13 bases between the germline ends. The CDR3 consists of 14 residues. The germline CDR1 and CDR2 sequences are SGHDN and FVKESK. CDR3 residues: CASSQYGVEETQYF. The CDR3 DNA is TGTGCCAGCAGCCAGTACGGAGTGGAGGAGACCCAGTACTTC. Full variable domain (remainder filled in from reference TRBV14 and TRBJ2-5): EAGVTQFPSHSVIEKGQTVTLRCDPISGHDNLYWYRRVMGKEIKFLLHFVKESKQDESGMPNNRFLAERTGGTYSTLKVQPAELEDSGVYFCASSQYGVEETQYFGPGTRLLVL.

This clone was detected only a few times. The germline gene is not matched at one end of the junction; a read error may be the cause. V is TRBV12-5 and J is TRBJ1-1; D unresolved. The CDR3 has 10 amino acids. Germline V CDR1 and CDR2: LGHNT, FRNRAP. The CDR3 bases are TGTGCTAGTGGTTTCCCCTCACGCCCCTTT. This sequence encodes CASGFPSRPF.

Note on this clone: Germline and junction disagree at one end, which may indicate a read error. The chain carries TRBV7-8 and TRBJ2-5; 11 bases align to TRBD2. In germline, CDR1 is SGHVS, CDR2 FQNEAQ. The CDR3 runs to 19 residues. The CDR3 spells CASTLVLASGGIGRETQYF. CDR3 sequence (DNA): TGTGCCAGCACCTTAGTTTTAGCTAGCGGGGGGATAGGTCGAGAGACCCAGTACTTC.